This T cell receptor (beta chain) was retrieved from a study of memory CD8 T cells in hepatitis C reinfection. Germline V gene data show CDR1 as MNHEY and CDR2 as SMNVEV (reference sequence). The V segment lost 2 bases and the J segment 10 bases; nucleotides outside the gene matches: 8. The CDR3 totals 14 residues. Of note for this clone: This sample includes further DNA sequences coding for the same CDR3.

Sequenced by immunoSEQ multiplex PCR; TCRdb stores in-frame clones only, minus some. The data contain fewer than 50,000 clones, 88% of them singletons. Indicated time point: peak reinfection, 3 to 8 weeks after reinfection detection. TCR sequencing was done directly ex vivo on sorted cells, without expansion in vitro. The specimen was naive CD8+ T cells sorted from blood. The chain has TRBV27 and TRBJ2-1; TRBD2 agrees at 7 bases. The sequence was collected from a man between 18 and 35 years old with hepatitis C virus infection. The CDR3 DNA reads TGTGCCAGCAGTTTAGCGGGGGTGAACAGAGAGCAGTTCTTC. It yields the protein CASSLAGVNREQFF.